This T cell receptor beta chain was documented in a study of cytomegalovirus exposure and HLA in healthy donors (dated by TCRdb to 2015 to 2018). Background for the entire study: An earlier analysis of a few hundred of the donors reported 276 Gb of sequence data and around 110 million unique TCR beta sequences obtained from approximately 180 million T cells. To study patterns of TCR occurrence, a later analysis re-analyzed previously published TCR beta repertoires from under 750 donors and added high-resolution HLA genotyping. About 280 gigabases of sequencing data and about 92 million unique TCR sequences made up an early release that covered nearly 650 HLA-typed donors. Because of strong linkage in the cohort, five DR-DQ haplotypes were treated as single units for association and clustering. An earlier analysis of about 600 of the donors used high-throughput TCR beta sequencing to judge whether each TCR beta V gene segment behaved as functional or pseudogenic. Typing coverage differed by locus: A, B, C, DRB1 and DQB1 were typed in roughly 629-640 donors, DQA1 in 522, DPA1 in 600 to 610, and DPB1 in roughly 450. Rather than drawing on any new phenotypic data, the later analysis identified candidate immune exposures from TCR beta sequences and the way those sequences occurred across donors. HLA typing covered class I and class II loci at four-digit resolution. Donor age, sex, ethnicity and CMV serostatus were collected together with the repertoire data. A later genetic analysis used genome-wide SNP genotypes for 398 of the 666 donors, treating that subset as a discovery cohort. In addition to the first cohort of 500 to 850 subjects, a separate validation cohort of around 110 different subjects was used. Every repertoire in the discovery cohort had been generated on one and the same sequencing platform. The genetic ancestry cluster associated with self-reported Caucasian donors included 80% to 90% of the roughly 400 genotyped donors. Among about 370 genotyped donors of the cohort, an average of around 220,000 unique TCR beta nucleotide sequences was sequenced per donor, of which about 18% were non-productive. Using immunosequencing, the study profiled T cell repertoires from 666 subjects and related those repertoires to cytomegalovirus serostatus. The study was designed to test whether signatures of past pathogen exposure could be identified by cataloging public T cell receptors. To predict cytomegalovirus infection status, the study combined high-throughput TCR immunosequencing, statistical association of individual TCRs with disease status, and machine learning.

The cohort comprised around 690 healthy bone marrow donors. At the time of sampling, all cohort members were nominally healthy, though unrecorded immune exposures were likely present. The donor tested CMV seropositive and was one of the 289 seropositive cohort members. A peripheral blood sample was collected from each donor, and TCR beta sequencing was performed on peripheral blood mononuclear cells. Genomic DNA extraction from the blood cell samples was performed with the Qiagen DNeasy Blood Extraction Kit. The library was built by means of the immunoSEQ multiplex PCR assay. For the multiplex PCR, a mixture combining 60 forward primers for TCR Vbeta segments and 13 reverse primers for TCR Jbeta segments was used. The CDR3 region of rearranged TCR beta genes was amplified from genomic DNA by a multiplex PCR assay. On the Illumina HiSeq System, the amplified TCR beta libraries were sequenced as 87-base-pair reads. The authors' pipeline ran thus. Across the roughly 600 repertoires, a later analysis counted approximately 75 million unique TCR beta chains, 9 million to 14 million of which were shared by at least two donors. Raw reads were error-corrected and collapsed into unique sequences with a nearest-neighbor algorithm that merged closely related sequences to remove PCR and sequencing errors. CDR3 sequences were aligned to IMGT reference sequences to assign V, D and J gene segments. Each retained sequence needed at least a six-nucleotide match to both a V gene segment and a J gene segment. Rearrangements were called productive when the CDR3 lacked stop codons and stayed in frame with V and J; all others were non-productive. Following IMGT convention, CDR3 was defined as the stretch from the second conserved V-encoded cysteine up to the conserved J-encoded phenylalanine. The earlier analysis of about 610 of the donors excluded any sequence lacking an unambiguous match to a single V gene segment. In an earlier analysis of approximately 550 of the donors, V segments were called functional above 56.7% productive rearrangements and were called segregating when the between-donor standard deviation exceeded 5%. A statistical classification framework was built for diagnosing cytomegalovirus status from the catalog of TCR beta chain sequences. A later analysis assigned V and J genes by comparing TCR nucleotide sequences with IMGT/GENE-DB human TR gene sequences. Using the TCRdist pipeline, a later analysis assigned CDR3 sequences along with most-parsimonious VDJ recombination scenarios. In a later analysis, each TCR beta chain was defined by its CDR3 amino acid sequence together with its V-gene family, and reads without a unique V-gene family were excluded. To address suspected cross-contamination and a sequencing artifact, a later analysis removed roughly 640 highly shared, low-generation-probability nucleotide sequences. In a later analysis, a clonal expansion index for each public chain was calculated from normalized within-repertoire ranks of inferred template counts. A later analysis computed generation probabilities with a VDJ recombination model fitted to out-of-frame rearrangements, and checked the results against IGoR. In a later analysis, hypergeometric tests were used to score TCR-TCR, TCR-HLA and TCR-CMV co-occurrence, with a repertoire-size bias correction applied to TCR pairs. A later analysis estimated false discovery rates by permuting HLA or CMV assignments 20 times. In a later analysis, co-occurring TCRs were grouped using DBSCAN, and TCRdist sequence similarity was added for clustering within HLA-allele-positive subsets. Co-occurrence clustering excluded repertoires with fewer than 30,000 or more than 120,000 public chains, plus five with anomalous nucleotide sharing. The source is immuneACCESS, and TCRdb retained only in-frame sequences with V and J called. Part of the clones is not carried over; for the studies checked, unresolved V genes explain less than half of this, and the remainder is unexplained. Clone size and the V and J calls come from that table; the DNA yielded D and trimming. The table for this sample lists approximately 27,000 clones; about 64% of them were counted only once. The ten largest clones take up roughly two fifths of the sample.

Study-wide conclusions, independent of this receptor: CMV serostatus was the only immune exposure information available for the cohort. A total of 164 TCR beta chains were listed by the study as associated with cytomegalovirus. Some IMGT-functional V segments, including TRBV6-2 and TRBV6-3, could not be distinguished by the 87-base-pair reads and were therefore excluded. Broadly in line with IMGT annotations, most TCR beta V segments showed up in productive rearrangements about 87% or about 30% of the time in an earlier analysis of around 600 of the donors. Because counts were too low, more than 15 rarely observed V segments, including chromosome 9 orphons, were excluded from the earlier analysis of 587 of the donors. In a later analysis, TCR association rates were found to vary across HLA loci, with the most associated TCRs seen for DRB1 alleles and the fewest for HLA-C alleles. A further reported finding was that TCR beta sequences accurately predicted the HLA-A and HLA-B alleles for most subjects in the first cohort. Linkage disequilibrium might explain the correlated functional status among segregating V segments, but an unknown experimental factor could not be excluded. According to the authors, the approach could potentially be generalized to other disease states and immunological phenotypes. When HLA alleles, especially DR and DQ, strongly co-occurred, TCR associations were difficult to assign to individual alleles. A later analysis found that most CMV-associated TCR beta chains appeared HLA-restricted, with HLA associations seemingly driven largely by CMV exposure. In this cohort, only TCR beta chains were sequenced, and detectable features were limited by the absence of alpha or paired-chain data. In a later genetic analysis, a missense DCLRE1C variant was associated with V-gene and J-gene trimming of TCR beta chains, and the association was replicated in an independent cohort. Sequencing depth was assumed to be roughly uniform across donors in the presence/absence analyses, though that assumption may not hold. A later genetic analysis reported fewer N-insertions in productive TCRs among donors in an Asian-associated ancestry cluster than the roughly 620-donor mean. Most TCR sequences were observed very rarely across donors, whereas some public TCRs were present in many individuals. A group of highly shared sequence variants was considered likely to be a technical artifact of the sequencing pipeline. In a later analysis, HLA-associated TCR beta chains were found to be more clonally expanded and to have lower generation probabilities than equally common non-associated chains. According to a later analysis, parvovirus B19, influenza, CMV and Epstein-Barr virus appeared linked to several top co-occurrence clusters. The classifier was reported to diagnose cytomegalovirus status with high specificity and sensitivity in both the original and validation cohorts. Because HLA typing was unavailable for some donors at each locus, only the typed subset was used in association tests. Specific HLA alleles were associated with 18,000 or so TCR beta sequences at a false discovery rate of 0.05 in a later analysis. Three of the identified cytomegalovirus-associated TCR beta chains were confirmed in vitro to be specific for cytomegalovirus antigens.

Clipping removes 4 bases from V and 5 bases from J, with 8 as the unmatched junction base count. Inclusive of the bounding cysteine and phenylalanine, the CDR3 is 14 residues long. Of the read, only the CDR3 DNA is kept; its 42 bases are in frame from base 1. CDR1 and CDR2, per the germline V gene, are SGDLS and YYNGEE. For this clone: It has no known antigen specificity. It has no much larger one-base neighbor in the sample; base qualities were not kept.

The specimen sequenced was PBMCs. The origin of this receptor is a male donor in good health and CMV-seropositive. Here the chain combines TRBV9 and TRBJ2-7, with 8 junctional bases fitting TRBD1. The nucleotides read TGTGCCAGCAGCCCACGGCGGACAGGGAACGAGCAGTACTTC. It codes for CASSPRRTGNEQYF.